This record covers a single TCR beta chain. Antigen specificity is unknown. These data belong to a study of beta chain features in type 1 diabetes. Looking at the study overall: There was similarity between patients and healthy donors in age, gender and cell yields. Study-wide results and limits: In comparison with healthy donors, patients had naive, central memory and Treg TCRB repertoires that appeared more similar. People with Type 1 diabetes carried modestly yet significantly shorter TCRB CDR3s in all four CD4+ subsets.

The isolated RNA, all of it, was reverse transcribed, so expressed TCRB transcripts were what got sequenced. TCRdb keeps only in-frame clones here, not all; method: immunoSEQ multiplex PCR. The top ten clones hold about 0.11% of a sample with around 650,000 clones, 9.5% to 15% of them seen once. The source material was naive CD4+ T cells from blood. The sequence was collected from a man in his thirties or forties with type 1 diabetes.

The CDR3 DNA sequence: TGTGCCAGCAGCTTGGTCGGGACAGGAGCCCTGGGTGGCTACACCTTC. It yields the protein CASSLVGTGALGGYTF. The chain uses TRBV5-4 and TRBJ1-2, with 8 positions matching TRBD1. J lost 7 bases, V lost 0 bases, and 11 bases had no gene match. Looked up from germline, CDR1 is SGHNT and CDR2 is YYREEE (reference sequence). The CDR3 is 16 amino acids.